The present TCR beta chain was sequenced within a study of CD8+CD57+ T cells in acquired aplastic anemia. V shed 4 bases and J 17 bases; nucleotides not matched to a gene: 19. The CDR3 extends over 15 amino acids. From germline, CDR1 is SGHVS and CDR2 FQNEAQ. CDR3 and TCR beta VDJ profiling relied on a genomic DNA template. TCRdb processed the reads anew with MiXCR; each CDR3 protein has one entry. The table records roughly 420,000 distinct CDR3 sequences, about two thirds of them present only once. J is TRBJ2-2 and V is TRBV7-8; 7 positions agree with TRBD1. The sequenced sample consisted of sorted CD4+, CD8+, or CD8+CD57+ T cells (not recorded which) from PBMCs. The TCR originated in a human donor in good health, serving as a control. The chain's CDR3 is CASSSGTETYLSYFF. The CDR3 DNA follows: TGTGCCAGCAGCTCCGGGACAGAGACTTACCTCTCCTACTTTTTT.